This T cell receptor (beta chain) emerged from a study of T cells in women clearing cervical HPV infection. Study-level information: With HLA typing for only a few women, HLA confounding remains possible.

Assay used: immunoSEQ multiplex PCR; TCRdb lists only in-frame clones, some missing. Reported are about 23,000 clones; the ten largest clones contain around 22%. Study conclusions and caveats: TRBV6-7 abundance was lower in cases than controls (around 0.1% versus 0.15%).

Details on this clone: The antigen is unknown. One end of the junction varies from germline; a read error may be responsible. The sequence runs out 3 residues before the end of the CDR3; the remainder is reconstructed from the germline J gene.

CDR3 size: 13 residues. Germline V gives CDR1 SSHAT, CDR2 FNYEAQ (reference sequence). What was sequenced was blood buffy coat. The sequence was collected from a woman aged 18-70 years with a cervical HPV16 infection that either progressed to CIN3+ or cleared (not recorded which). V usage is TRBV7-7 and J usage is TRBJ2-7; no clear D. The part of the CDR3 DNA that was read is TGTGCTAGCAGCTATAGACTGGCCTACGAG. It specifies CASSYRLAYE. From start to end, the CDR3 is CASSYRLAYEQYF.